This TCR beta chain was obtained from a study of blood T cell repertoires in COVID-19. Data came from immunoSEQ multiplex PCR; TCRdb stores just in-frame clones and leaves some out. The sample has under 200,000 clones; approximately 77% are singletons. Cohort allocation depended upon clinical history that participants reported. Trimming removed 4 bases from V and 0 bases from J, with 16 bases in between. This CDR3 region has 17 residues. From germline, CDR1 is LGHDT and CDR2 YNNKEL (reference sequence). The origin of this receptor is a man aged 60 to 75 who had recovered from COVID-19. What was sequenced was PBMCs or T cells enriched from blood (not recorded which). The chain couples TRBV3-1 (or the pseudogene TRBV3-2) to TRBJ1-3; D is unresolved. The CDR3 reads CASSRGPSPGSGNTIYF. The CDR3 coding sequence is TGTGCCAGCAGCCGTGGCCCGAGTCCGGGCTCTGGAAACACCATATATTTT.